The T cell receptor (beta chain) described here comes from a study of blood T cell repertoires in COVID-19. Study-level information: Sources were T cells, B-cell-depleted T cells, or PBMCs; the material itself was cDNA or gDNA.

Germline lookup yields CDR1 SGHVS and CDR2 FQNEAQ. V lost 1 base, J lost 4 bases, and 8 bases lay in between. CDR3 length: 14 residues. The protocol was immunoSEQ multiplex PCR, while the TCRdb copy is restricted to in-frame clones and leaves out a portion. The data show about 150,000 clones, 88% seen once. The sequenced sample consisted of peripheral blood. The J gene is TRBJ1-3, the V gene TRBV7-8; D is ambiguous. This sequence was found in a woman aged 70 to 79 with acute or convalescent COVID-19. CDR3 residues: CASSLGATGNTIYF. Written as DNA, the CDR3 is TGTGCCAGCAGCTTAGGGGCTACCGGAAACACCATATATTTT.